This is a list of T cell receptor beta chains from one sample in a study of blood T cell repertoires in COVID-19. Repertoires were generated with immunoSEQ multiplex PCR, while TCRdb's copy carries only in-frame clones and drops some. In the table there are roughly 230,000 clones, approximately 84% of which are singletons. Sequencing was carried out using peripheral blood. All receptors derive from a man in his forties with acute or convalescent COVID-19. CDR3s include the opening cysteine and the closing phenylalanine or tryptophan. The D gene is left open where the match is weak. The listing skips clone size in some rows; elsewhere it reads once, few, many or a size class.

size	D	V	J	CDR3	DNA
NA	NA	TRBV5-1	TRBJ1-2	CASSLEGGPTDYGYTF	TGCGCCAGCAGCTTGGAGGGAGGACCGACAGACTATGGCTACACCTTC
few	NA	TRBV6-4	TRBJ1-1	CASSSSENTEAFF	TGTGCCAGCAGTTCCAGTGAGAACACTGAAGCTTTCTTT
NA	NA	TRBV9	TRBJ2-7	CASSPRTVTYEQYF	TGTGCCAGCAGCCCAAGGACAGTTACCTACGAGCAGTACTTC
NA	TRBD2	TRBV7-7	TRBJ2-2	CASSPLAGNTGELFF	TGTGCCAGCAGCCCGCTAGCGGGGAACACCGGGGAGCTGTTTTTT
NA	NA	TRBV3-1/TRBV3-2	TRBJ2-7	CASSQDESGWRRTYEQYF	TGTGCCAGCAGCCAAGATGAGTCGGGTTGGCGGAGAACCTACGAGCAGTACTTC
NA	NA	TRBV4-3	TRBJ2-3	CASSQDRPGGGADTQYF	TGCGCCAGCAGCCAGGACAGACCGGGGGGCGGGGCAGATACGCAGTATTTT
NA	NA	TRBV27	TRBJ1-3	CASSLGGLGNTIYF	TGTGCCAGCAGTTTGGGAGGACTCGGAAACACCATATATTTT
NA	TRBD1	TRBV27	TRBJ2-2	CASRYDRVYGELFF	TGTGCCAGCAGATACGACAGGGTGTACGGGGAGCTGTTTTTT
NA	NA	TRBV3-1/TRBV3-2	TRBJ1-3	CASSRREGFDGNTIYF	TGTGCCAGCAGCCGACGCGAGGGCTTTGATGGAAACACCATATATTTT
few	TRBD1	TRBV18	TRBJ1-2	CASSLGQDFYGYTF	TGTGCCAGCTCACTAGGACAGGACTTCTATGGCTACACCTTC
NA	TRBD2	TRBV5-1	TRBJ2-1	CASSRSSGGAWYEQFF	TGCGCCAGCAGTCGATCCAGCGGGGGGGCCTGGTATGAGCAGTTCTTC
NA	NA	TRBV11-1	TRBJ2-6	CASSLGAPGANVLTF	TGTGCCAGCAGCTTAGGGGCTCCTGGGGCCAACGTCCTGACTTTC
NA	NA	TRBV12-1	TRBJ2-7	CASSWATLYEQYF	TGTGCCAGCAGCTGGGCGACCCTCTACGAGCAGTACTTC
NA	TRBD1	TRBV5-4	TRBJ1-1	CASSPQQGASTEAFF	TGTGCCAGCAGCCCTCAACAGGGGGCGAGCACTGAAGCTTTCTTT
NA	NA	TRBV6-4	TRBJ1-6	CASSDSGNSPLHF	TGTGCCAGCAGTGACTCGGGCAATTCACCCCTCCACTTT
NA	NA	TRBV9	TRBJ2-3	CASSVVGTDTQYF	TGTGCCAGCAGCGTGGTAGGCACAGATACGCAGTATTTT
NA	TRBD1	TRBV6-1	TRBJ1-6	CASSELTGTGDSPLHF	TGTGCCAGCAGTGAATTAACCGGGACAGGGGATTCACCCCTCCACTTT
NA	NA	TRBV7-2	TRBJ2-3	CASSSPVGFEVADTQYF	TGTGCCAGCAGCTCCCCCGTTGGTTTCGAGGTTGCAGATACGCAGTATTTT
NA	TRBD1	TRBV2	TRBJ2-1	CASIGQGNEQFF	TGTGCCAGCATTGGACAGGGGAATGAGCAGTTCTTC
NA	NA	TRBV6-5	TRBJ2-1	CASRTAGPYNEQFF	TGTGCCAGCAGGACCGCGGGGCCCTACAATGAGCAGTTCTTC
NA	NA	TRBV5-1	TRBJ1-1	CASSLGFGGANTEAFF	TGCGCCAGCAGCTTGGGGTTTGGGGGGGCGAACACTGAAGCTTTCTTT
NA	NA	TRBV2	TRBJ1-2	CASSGPGGTLNYGYTF	TGTGCCAGCAGTGGACCAGGAGGGACCTTAAACTATGGCTACACCTTC
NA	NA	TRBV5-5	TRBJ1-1	CATQTQANTEAFF	TGTGCCACTCAAACCCAGGCTAACACTGAAGCTTTCTTT
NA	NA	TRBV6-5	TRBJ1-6	CASSLGQSNSPLHF	TGTGCCAGCAGCTTAGGACAGAGTAATTCACCCCTCCACTTT